This is a list of T cell receptor beta chains from one sample in a study of blood T cell repertoires in COVID-19. Clones were read by immunoSEQ multiplex PCR, and TCRdb kept only the in-frame ones, dropping some. The sample includes around 160,000 clones, 80% to 90% of them seen just once. Sequenced: peripheral blood. Every receptor here comes from a human donor in a cohort sampled during active COVID-19. CDR3s include the opening cysteine and the closing phenylalanine or tryptophan. A D gene is named only where the DNA matches it firmly. The size entry is marked missing in some rows and otherwise reads once, few, many or a size class.

17 | TRBD2 | TRBJ2-1 | . | TRBV5-1 | CASSRRTSGGAHNEQFF | TGCGCCAGCAGCAGGCGGACTAGCGGGGGGGCCCACAATGAGCAGTTCTTC
15 | TRBD1 | TRBJ1-1 | once | TRBV27 | CASSTQGQGNTEAFF | TGTGCCAGCAGTACCCAGGGACAGGGTAACACTGAAGCTTTCTTT
12 | . | TRBJ2-7 | once | TRBV18 | CASSPQTEEQYF | TGTGCCAGCTCACCACAGACTGAAGAGCAGTACTTC
15 | TRBD1 | TRBJ1-4 | . | TRBV5-1 | CASSSRPGGNEKLFF | TGCGCCAGCAGCTCAAGACCAGGGGGTAATGAAAAACTGTTTTTT
17 | . | TRBJ2-1 | . | TRBV13 | CASSLGPARSSYNEQFF | TGTGCCAGCAGCTTAGGCCCGGCGCGGAGCTCCTACAATGAGCAGTTCTTC
12 | . | TRBJ1-2 | . | TRBV12-3/TRBV12-4 | CASSSPPGGYTF | TGTGCCAGCAGCTCCCCCCCGGGTGGCTACACCTTC
13 | . | TRBJ2-7 | . | TRBV13 | CASTRPGVVEQYF | TGTGCCAGCACTCGTCCCGGGGTGGTCGAGCAGTACTTC
14 | . | TRBJ2-7 | . | TRBV9 | CASSVGDRKYEQYF | TGTGCCAGCAGCGTAGGTGACAGAAAGTACGAGCAGTACTTC
13 | . | TRBJ2-7 | . | TRBV6-5 | CASSMGRSYEQYF | TGTGCCAGCTCCATGGGGCGCTCCTACGAGCAGTACTTC
15 | TRBD1 | TRBJ1-1 | . | TRBV29-1 | CSVVRTGGFGTEAFF | TGCAGCGTTGTTCGAACAGGGGGTTTTGGCACTGAAGCTTTCTTT
14 | TRBD1 | TRBJ1-1 | . | TRBV3-1/TRBV3-2 | CASSLGQLNTEAFF | TGTGCCAGCAGCCTGGGACAGCTGAACACTGAAGCTTTCTTT
17 | TRBD1 | TRBJ2-1 | few | TRBV2 | CASSRSTGGGGYNEQFF | TGTGCCAGCAGTCGGTCGACAGGGGGCGGAGGGTACAATGAGCAGTTCTTC
12 | . | TRBJ1-1 | . | TRBV9 | CASSGQNTEAFF | TGTGCCAGCAGCGGGCAGAACACTGAAGCTTTCTTT
15 | TRBD2 | TRBJ2-3 | . | TRBV9 | CASSVRPLGGDTQYF | TGTGCCAGCAGCGTAAGACCACTGGGGGGGGATACGCAGTATTTT
16 | TRBD1 | TRBJ1-1 | . | TRBV6-6 | CASSYSGQGRYTEAFF | TGTGCCAGCAGTTACTCCGGACAGGGGAGATACACTGAAGCTTTCTTT
17 | TRBD1 | TRBJ1-6 | . | TRBV5-1 | CASSLVPIGTGNSPLHF | TGCGCCAGCAGCTTGGTTCCCATCGGGACAGGGAATTCACCCCTCCACTTT
12 | . | TRBJ2-7 | . | TRBV25-1 | CASSSGGYEQYF | TGTGCCAGCAGTTCTGGGGGGTACGAGCAGTACTTC
14 | . | TRBJ1-1 | once | TRBV5-4 | CASSLGRGLTEAFF | TGTGCCAGCAGCTTGGGGCGGGGGTTGACTGAAGCTTTCTTT
14 | . | TRBJ2-7 | once | TRBV7-2 | CASSLAQGPYEQYF | TGTGCCAGCAGCTTAGCACAGGGACCCTACGAGCAGTACTTC
14 | TRBD1 | TRBJ2-1 | . | TRBV27 | CASIRQGMVDEQFF | TGTGCCAGCATCCGACAGGGTATGGTCGATGAGCAGTTCTTC
18 | . | TRBJ2-6 | . | TRBV11-2 | CASSEEGFTVAGANVLTF | TGTGCCAGCAGCGAGGAAGGTTTTACCGTGGCTGGGGCCAACGTCCTGACTTTC
14 | TRBD1 | TRBJ1-1 | . | TRBV5-1 | CASSLDAGGTEAFF | TGCGCCAGCAGCTTGGATGCAGGGGGGACTGAAGCTTTCTTT